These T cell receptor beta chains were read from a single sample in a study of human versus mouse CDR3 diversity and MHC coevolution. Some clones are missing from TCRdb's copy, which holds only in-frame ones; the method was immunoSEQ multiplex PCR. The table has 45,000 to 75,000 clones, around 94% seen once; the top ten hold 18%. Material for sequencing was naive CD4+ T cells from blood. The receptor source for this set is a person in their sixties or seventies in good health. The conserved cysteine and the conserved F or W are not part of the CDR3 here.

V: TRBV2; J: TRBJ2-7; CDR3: ASSLAHYEQY
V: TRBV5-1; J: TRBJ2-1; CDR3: ASSGGGSYNEQF
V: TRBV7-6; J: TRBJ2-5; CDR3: ASSLGAGGAETQY
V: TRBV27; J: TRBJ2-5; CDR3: ASTRQGVRGLQQETQY
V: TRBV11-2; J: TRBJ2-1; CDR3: ASSLSPRGNEQF
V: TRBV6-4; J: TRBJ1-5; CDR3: ASSASLFQPQH
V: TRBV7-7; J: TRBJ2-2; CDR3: ASSGGTPTGELF
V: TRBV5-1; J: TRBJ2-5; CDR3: ASSWDYLGQY
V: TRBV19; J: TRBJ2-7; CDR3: ASRNQDRGDYEQY
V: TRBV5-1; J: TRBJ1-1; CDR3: ASMRGGGENTEAF
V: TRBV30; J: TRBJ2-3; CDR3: AWSVAGRRDTQY
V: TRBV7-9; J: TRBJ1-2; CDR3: ASSLEWTAGSGYT
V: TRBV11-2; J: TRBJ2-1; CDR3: ASSLDPGVGREQF
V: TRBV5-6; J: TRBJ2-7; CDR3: ASSLGGEGFPEQY
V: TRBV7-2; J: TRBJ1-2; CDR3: ASSLVVAGGYT
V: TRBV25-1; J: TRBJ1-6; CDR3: ASSTGTGVYSPLH
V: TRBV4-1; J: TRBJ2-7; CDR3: ASSYRVLNEQY
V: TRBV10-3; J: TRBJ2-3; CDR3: AIKDREDTQY
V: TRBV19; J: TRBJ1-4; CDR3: ASSDPGLNEKLF
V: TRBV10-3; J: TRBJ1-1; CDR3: AISGTGALNTEAF
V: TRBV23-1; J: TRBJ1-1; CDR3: ASSQRTGPPNTEAF
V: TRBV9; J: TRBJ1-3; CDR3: ASSVDRVASGNTIY
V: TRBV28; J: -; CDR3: ASSSPAGGSYEQY
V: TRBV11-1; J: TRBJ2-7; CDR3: ASSPIGPPGEQY
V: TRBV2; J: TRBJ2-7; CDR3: ASLARGHSYEQY
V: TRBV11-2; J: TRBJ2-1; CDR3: ASSLGTSLYNEQF
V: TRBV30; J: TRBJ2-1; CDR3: AWSDLTSGRSSYNEQF
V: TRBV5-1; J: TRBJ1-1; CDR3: ASSLEGAGNTEAF
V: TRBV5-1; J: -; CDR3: ASSLAVAGGPNEQY
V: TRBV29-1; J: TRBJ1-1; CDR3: SVVGQGAGEAF
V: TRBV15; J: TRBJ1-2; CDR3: ATSPNGGYGYT
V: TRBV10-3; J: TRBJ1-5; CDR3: ATRGGNQPQH
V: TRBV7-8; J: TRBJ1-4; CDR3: ASSSVLGDEKLF
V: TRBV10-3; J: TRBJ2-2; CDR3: AIKRSRTTGELF
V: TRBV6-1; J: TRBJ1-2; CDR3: ATIYRRGGGYT
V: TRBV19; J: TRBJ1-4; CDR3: ASSYLTEKLF
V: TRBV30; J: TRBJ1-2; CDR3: AWSVLPGGTGYT
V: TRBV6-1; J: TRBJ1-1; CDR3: ASSEALAGGVNTEAF
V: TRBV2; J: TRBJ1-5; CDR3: ASRDRGSNQPQH
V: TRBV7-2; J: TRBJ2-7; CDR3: ASSLAGGRAREQY
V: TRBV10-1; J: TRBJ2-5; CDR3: ASSEGTVYQETQY